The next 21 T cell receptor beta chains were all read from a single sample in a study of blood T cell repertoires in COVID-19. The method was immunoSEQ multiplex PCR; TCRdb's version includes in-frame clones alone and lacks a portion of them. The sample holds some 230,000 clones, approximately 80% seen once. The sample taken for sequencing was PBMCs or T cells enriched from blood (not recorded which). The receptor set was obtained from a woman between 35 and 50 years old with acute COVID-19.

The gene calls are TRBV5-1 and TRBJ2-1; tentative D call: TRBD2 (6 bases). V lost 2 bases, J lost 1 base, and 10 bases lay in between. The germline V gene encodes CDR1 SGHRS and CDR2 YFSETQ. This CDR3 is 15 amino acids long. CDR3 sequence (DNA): TGCGCCAGCAGCTTATTGCGGGAATCCTACAATGAGCAGTTCTTC. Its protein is CASSLLRESYNEQFF.

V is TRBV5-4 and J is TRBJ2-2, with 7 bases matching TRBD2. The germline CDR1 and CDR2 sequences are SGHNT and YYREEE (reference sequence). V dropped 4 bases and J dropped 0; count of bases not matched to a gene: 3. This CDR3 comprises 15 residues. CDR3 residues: CASSKLASNTGELFF. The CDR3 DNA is TGTGCCAGCAGCAAACTAGCGTCGAACACCGGGGAGCTGTTTTTT.

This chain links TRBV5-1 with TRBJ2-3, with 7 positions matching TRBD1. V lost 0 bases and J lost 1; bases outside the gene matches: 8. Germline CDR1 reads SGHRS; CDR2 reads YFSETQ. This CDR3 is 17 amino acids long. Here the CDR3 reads CASSLAGRDSGTDTQYF. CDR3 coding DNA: TGCGCCAGCAGCTTGGCCGGTCGGGACAGCGGCACAGATACGCAGTATTTT.

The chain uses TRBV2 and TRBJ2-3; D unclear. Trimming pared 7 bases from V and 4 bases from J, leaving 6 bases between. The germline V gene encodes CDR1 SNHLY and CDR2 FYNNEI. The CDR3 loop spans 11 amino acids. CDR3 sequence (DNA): TGTGCCAGCACGCGCTCAGATACGCAGTATTTT. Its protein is CASTRSDTQYF.

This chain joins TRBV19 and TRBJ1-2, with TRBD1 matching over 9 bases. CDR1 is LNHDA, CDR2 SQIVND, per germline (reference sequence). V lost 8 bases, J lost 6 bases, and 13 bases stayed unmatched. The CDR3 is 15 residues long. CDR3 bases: TGTGCCAGTCATTCTCACCCCCGGGACAGGGATGGCTACACCTTC. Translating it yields CASHSHPRDRDGYTF.

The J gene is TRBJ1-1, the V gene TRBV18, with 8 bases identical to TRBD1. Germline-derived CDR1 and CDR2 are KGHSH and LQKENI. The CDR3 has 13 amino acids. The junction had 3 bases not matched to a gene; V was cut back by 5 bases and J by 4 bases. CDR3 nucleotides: TGTGCCAGCTCAACAGGGGGTTTCACTGAAGCTTTCTTT. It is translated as CASSTGGFTEAFF.

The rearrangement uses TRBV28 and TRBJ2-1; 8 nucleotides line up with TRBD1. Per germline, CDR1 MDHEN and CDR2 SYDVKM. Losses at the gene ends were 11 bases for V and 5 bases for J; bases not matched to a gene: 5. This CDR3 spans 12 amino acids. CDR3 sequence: CAGQGGHNEQFF. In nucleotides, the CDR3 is TGTGCCGGACAGGGTGGGCACAATGAGCAGTTCTTC.

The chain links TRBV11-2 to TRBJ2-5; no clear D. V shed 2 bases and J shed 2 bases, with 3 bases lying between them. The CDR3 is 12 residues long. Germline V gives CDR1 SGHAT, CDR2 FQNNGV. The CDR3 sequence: CASSLQQETQYF. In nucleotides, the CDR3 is TGTGCCAGCAGCTTACAACAAGAGACCCAGTACTTC.

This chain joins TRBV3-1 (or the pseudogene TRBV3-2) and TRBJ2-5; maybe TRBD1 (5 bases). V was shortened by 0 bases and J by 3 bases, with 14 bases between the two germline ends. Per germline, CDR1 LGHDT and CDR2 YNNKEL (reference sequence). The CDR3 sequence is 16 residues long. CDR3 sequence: CASSQDRVGPKETQYF. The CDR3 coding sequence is TGTGCCAGCAGCCAAGATAGGGTGGGGCCGAAAGAGACCCAGTACTTC.

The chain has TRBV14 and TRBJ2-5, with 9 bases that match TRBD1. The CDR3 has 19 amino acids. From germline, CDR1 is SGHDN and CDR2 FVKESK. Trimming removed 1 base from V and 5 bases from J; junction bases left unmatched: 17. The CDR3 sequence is CASSQVSAPGQGFRETQYF. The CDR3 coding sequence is TGTGCCAGCAGCCAAGTGTCCGCCCCGGGACAGGGTTTTCGGGAGACCCAGTACTTC.

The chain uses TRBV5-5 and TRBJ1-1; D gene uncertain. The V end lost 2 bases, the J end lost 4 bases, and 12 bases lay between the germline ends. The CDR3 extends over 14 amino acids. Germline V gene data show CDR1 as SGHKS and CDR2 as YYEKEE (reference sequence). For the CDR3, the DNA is TGTGCCAGCAGCTTAAATTGGGAGCCCACTGAAGCTTTCTTT. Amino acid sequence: CASSLNWEPTEAFF. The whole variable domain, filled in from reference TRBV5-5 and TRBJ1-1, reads DAGVTQSPTHLIKTRGQQVTLRCSPISGHKSVSWYQQVLGQGPQFIFQYYEKEERGRGNFPDRFSARQFPNYSSELNVNALLLGDSALYLCASSLNWEPTEAFFGQGTRLTVV.

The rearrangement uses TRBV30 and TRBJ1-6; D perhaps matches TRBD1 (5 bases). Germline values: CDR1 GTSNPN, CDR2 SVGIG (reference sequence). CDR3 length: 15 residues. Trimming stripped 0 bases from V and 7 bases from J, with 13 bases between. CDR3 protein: CAWSVFPGWNSPLHF. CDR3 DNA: TGTGCCTGGAGTGTATTTCCAGGGTGGAATTCACCCCTCCACTTT.

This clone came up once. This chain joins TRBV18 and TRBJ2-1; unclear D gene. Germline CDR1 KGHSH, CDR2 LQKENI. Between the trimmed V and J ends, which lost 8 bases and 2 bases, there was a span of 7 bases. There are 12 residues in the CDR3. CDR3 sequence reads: CASEETYNEQFF. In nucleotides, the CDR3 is TGTGCCAGCGAAGAGACCTACAATGAGCAGTTCTTC. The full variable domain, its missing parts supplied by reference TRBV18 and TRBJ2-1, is NAGVMQNPRHLVRRRGQEARLRCSPMKGHSHVYWYRQLPEEGLKFMVYLQKENIIDESGMPKERFSAEFPKEGPSILRIQQVVRGDSAAYFCASEETYNEQFFGPGTRLTVL.

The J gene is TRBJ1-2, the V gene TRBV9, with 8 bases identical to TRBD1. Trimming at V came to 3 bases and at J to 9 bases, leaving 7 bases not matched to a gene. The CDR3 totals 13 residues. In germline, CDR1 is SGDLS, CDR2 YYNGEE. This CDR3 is CASSAGQGLSYTF. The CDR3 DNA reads TGTGCCAGCAGCGCCGGACAGGGTTTAAGCTACACCTTC.

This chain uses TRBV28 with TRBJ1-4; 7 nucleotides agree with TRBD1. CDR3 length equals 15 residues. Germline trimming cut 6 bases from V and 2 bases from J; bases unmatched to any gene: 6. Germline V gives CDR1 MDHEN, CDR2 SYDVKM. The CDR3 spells CASSFRGGTNEKLFF. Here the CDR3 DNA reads TGTGCCAGCAGCTTTCGAGGGGGCACTAATGAAAAACTGTTTTTT.

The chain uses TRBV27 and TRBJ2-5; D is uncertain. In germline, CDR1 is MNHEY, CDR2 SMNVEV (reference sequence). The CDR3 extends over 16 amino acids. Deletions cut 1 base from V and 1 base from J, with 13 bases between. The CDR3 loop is CASSLFADFFQETQYF. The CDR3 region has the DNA TGTGCCAGCAGTTTATTCGCGGATTTCTTCCAAGAGACCCAGTACTTC.

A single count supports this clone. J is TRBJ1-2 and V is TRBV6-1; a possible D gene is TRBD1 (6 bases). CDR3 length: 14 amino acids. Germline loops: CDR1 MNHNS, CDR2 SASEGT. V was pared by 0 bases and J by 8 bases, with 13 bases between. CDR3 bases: TGTGCCAGCAGTGAAGCGATGGGGGGGCGAGGCTACACCTTC. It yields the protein CASSEAMGGRGYTF.

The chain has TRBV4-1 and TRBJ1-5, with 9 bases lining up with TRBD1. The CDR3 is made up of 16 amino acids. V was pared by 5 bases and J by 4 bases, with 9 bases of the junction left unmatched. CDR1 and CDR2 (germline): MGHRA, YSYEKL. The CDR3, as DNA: TGCGCCAGCAGCTCAACCCGGGACAGGGAAAATCAGCCCCAGCATTTT. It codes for CASSSTRDRENQPQHF.

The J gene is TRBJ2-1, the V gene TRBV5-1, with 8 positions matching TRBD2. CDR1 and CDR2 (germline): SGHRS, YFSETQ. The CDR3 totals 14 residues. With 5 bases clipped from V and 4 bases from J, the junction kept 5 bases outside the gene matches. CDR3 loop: CASRASGLYNEQFF. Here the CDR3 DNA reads TGCGCCAGCAGGGCTAGCGGGTTGTACAATGAGCAGTTCTTC.

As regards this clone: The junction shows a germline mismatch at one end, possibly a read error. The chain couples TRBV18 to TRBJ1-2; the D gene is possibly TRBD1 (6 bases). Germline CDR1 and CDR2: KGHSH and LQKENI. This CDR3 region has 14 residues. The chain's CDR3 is CASSSPGHLLGYTF. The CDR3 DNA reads TGTGCCAGCTCATCACCGGGACACCTACTTGGCTACACCTTC.

The CDR3 loop reads CASSIEGRTGELFF. The CDR3, as DNA: TGTGCCAGTAGTATAGAGGGGCGGACCGGGGAGCTGTTTTTT. This chain joins TRBV19 and TRBJ2-2; tentatively, D is TRBD1 (5 bases). Trimming cost V 0 bases and J 5 bases, with 7 bases left between them. CDR1 is LNHDA, CDR2 SQIVND, per germline (reference sequence). This CDR3 contains 14 residues.